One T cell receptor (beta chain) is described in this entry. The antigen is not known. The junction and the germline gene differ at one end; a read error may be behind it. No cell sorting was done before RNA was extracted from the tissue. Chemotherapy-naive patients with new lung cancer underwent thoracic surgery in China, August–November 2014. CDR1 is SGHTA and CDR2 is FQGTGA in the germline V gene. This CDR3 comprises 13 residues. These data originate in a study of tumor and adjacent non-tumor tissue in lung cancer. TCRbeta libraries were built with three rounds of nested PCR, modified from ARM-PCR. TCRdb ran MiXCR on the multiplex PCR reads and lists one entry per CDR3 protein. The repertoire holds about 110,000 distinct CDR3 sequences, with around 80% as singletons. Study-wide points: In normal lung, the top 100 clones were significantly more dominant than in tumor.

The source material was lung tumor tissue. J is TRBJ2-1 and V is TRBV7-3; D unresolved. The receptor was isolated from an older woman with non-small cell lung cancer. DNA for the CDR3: TGTGCCAGCAGTTTAACAGCCTACAATGGGCAGTTCTTC. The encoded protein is CASSLTAYNGQFF.